This TCR beta chain is drawn from a study of T cells in Graves' hyperthyroidism and ophthalmopathy. Amplification of TCR beta CDR3 regions was performed using RNA transcripts as template. First-round RT-PCR with HTBI primers amplified the TCR CDR3 region. TCRdb re-analysed the multiplex PCR reads in MiXCR, keeping a single row per CDR3 protein. The sample records a few hundred thousand distinct CDR3 sequences, about 15% being singletons. Germline lookup yields CDR1 SNHLY and CDR2 FYNNEI. The CDR3 covers 12 residues. Trimming removed 1 base at V and 5 bases at J, with 3 bases between. For the diagnoses, clinical symptoms, serum thyroxine and TRAb, thyroid ultrasound and orbital computed tomography were used. General observations from the study: The model foresaw ophthalmopathy a median approximately 6.3 months prior to onset.

This clonotype was seen at least ten times. As yet, its antigen is unknown. This receptor was identified in a woman aged 60 to 75 with Graves' ophthalmopathy. The chain carries TRBV2 and TRBJ1-5; D uncertain. Material for sequencing was blood. Written as DNA, the CDR3 is TGTGCCAGCAGTGAAGAGGATCAGCCCCAGCATTTT. Its translation: CASSEEDQPQHF.